The present entry profiles one TCR beta chain with its context. In the original processing: Amplification from reference gene primers served as the basis for estimated nucleated cell counts. Libraries were prepared by immunoSEQ multiplex PCR; TCRdb keeps only in-frame clonotypes and omits some of them. The DNA gave D and trimming, while V, J and clone size come from that table. The sample lists over 130,000 clones, roughly 88% occurring once. These data come from a study of blood T cell repertoires in COVID-19. Whole-study context: Collection of acute and convalescent COVID-19 samples took place in the United States, Italy and Spain. Sources were T cells, B-cell-depleted T cells, or PBMCs; the material itself was cDNA or gDNA.

CDR1 and CDR2 from the germline V gene are LNHDA and SQIVND (reference sequence). The CDR3 has 14 amino acids. The germline V and J ends were trimmed by 3 bases and 1 base, with 9 bases remaining between them. Specimen: peripheral blood. The clonotype originates from a man aged 55 to 70 with active or convalescent COVID-19. V usage is TRBV19 and J usage is TRBJ2-5; D is unresolved. The CDR3 region has the DNA TGTGCCAGTAGTATCAGGCAAACCCAAGAGACCCAGTACTTC. Protein: CASSIRQTQETQYF.